This TCR beta chain originates from a study of shared clonotypes between healthy human individuals. As for the study in general: Each donor's CD8 memory used one plate, CD8 naive two, each CD4 subset three.

This clone was detected only once. CD4+ cells were split into CD45RA+ naive and CD45RA-negative memory subsets. CDR1 LNHDA and CDR2 SQIVND come from the germline V gene (reference sequence). V lost 9 bases, J lost 8 bases, and 20 bases lay in between. This CDR3 has 14 residues. Deep-level running was used for the assay. Only in-frame clones appear in the TCRdb table, and some are missing; sequencing was by immunoSEQ multiplex PCR. The sample has 2 million to 2.5 million clones, roughly 90% seen once. The V call is TRBV19, the J call TRBJ2-1, with a weak D call TRBD1 (6 bases). The receptor was isolated from a man younger than 30 in good health. Some clones in this sample may be carry-over from other donors' samples. Sequenced input: naive CD4+ T cells from PBMCs. Described subset: CD45RA+ positively selected. The CDR3 protein is CASAQGYNGDEQFF. The CDR3 region has the DNA TGTGCCAGCGCACAGGGATACAACGGGGATGAGCAGTTCTTC. The full variable domain, in which reference TRBV19 and TRBJ2-1 provide the parts outside the CDR3, is DGGITQSPKYLFRKEGQNVTLSCEQNLNHDAMYWYRQDPGQGLRLIYYSQIVNDFQKGDIAEGYSVSREKKESFPLTVTSAQKNPTAFYLCASAQGYNGDEQFFGPGTRLTVL.